This T cell receptor beta chain was captured in a study of cytomegalovirus exposure and HLA in healthy donors. Study observations and caveats: In vitro work confirmed that a few CMV-associated chains recognize CMV antigens. A few V segments could not be told apart, such as TRBV6-2 and TRBV6-3, and were left out.

Unrecorded immune exposures were likely, despite nominal health at sampling. V lost 5 bases and J lost 7; bases outside the gene matches: 6. Germline V gene sequence: CDR1 SGHVS, CDR2 FQNEAQ. The CDR3 runs to 15 residues. This clone was picked up one time. The antigen is undetermined. PCR used 60 Vbeta primers and 13 Jbeta primers. Generated by immunoSEQ multiplex PCR, the TCRdb table keeps only in-frame clones and is missing some. The sample shows about 150,000 clones, over 75% of them seen only once. This chain links TRBV7-8 with TRBJ1-4; 11 bases agree with TRBD1. The sample consisted of PBMCs. The sequence was obtained from a woman aged 45 to 65 in good health and CMV-seropositive. The CDR3: CASSRGGQGVEKLFF. The CDR3 DNA reads TGTGCCAGCAGCCGCGGGGGACAGGGGGTTGAAAAACTGTTTTTT.